These 20 T cell receptor beta chains share one sample of origin, sequenced in a study of OX40 agonist ivuxolimab in advanced cancers. Libraries were prepared by immunoSEQ multiplex PCR; TCRdb keeps only in-frame clonotypes and omits some of them. The table records roughly 77,000 clones, 92% of them present only once. Specimen: CD4+ or CD8+ T cells sorted from blood, collected in a trial of the OX40 agonist ivuxolimab. All receptors derive from an adult with an advanced solid tumor such as melanoma, head and neck, liver or kidney cancer.

The J gene is TRBJ1-1, the V gene TRBV18; TRBD1 might be the D (6 bases). Germline V gene lookup returns CDR1 KGHSH and CDR2 LQKENI. V gave up 6 bases and J gave up 3 bases, with 11 bases separating them. There are 13 residues in the CDR3. Here the CDR3 DNA reads TGTGCCAGCTCTACTTGGACAGACACTGAAGCTTTCTTT. Residues: CASSTWTDTEAFF. Looking up the rest from reference TRBV18 and TRBJ1-1 gives the full variable domain: NAGVMQNPRHLVRRRGQEARLRCSPMKGHSHVYWYRQLPEEGLKFMVYLQKENIIDESGMPKERFSAEFPKEGPSILRIQQVVRGDSAAYFCASSTWTDTEAFFGQGTRLTVV.

This chain uses TRBV25-1 with TRBJ1-1; D perhaps matches TRBD1 (6 bases). The CDR3 is 13 residues long. The ends were cut back, 8 bases at V and 2 bases at J, with 12 bases in the middle. Germline V lookup: CDR1 MGHDK, CDR2 SYGVNS. The CDR3 protein is CASGGPENTEAFF. CDR3 DNA sequence: TGTGCCAGCGGGGGCCCCGAAAACACTGAAGCTTTCTTT.

The chain recombines TRBV11-3 with TRBJ2-2; 12 positions agree with TRBD2. There are 17 residues in the CDR3. Germline assignment: CDR1 SGHNT and CDR2 YENEEA. With 5 bases clipped from V and 5 bases from J, the junction kept 9 bases outside the gene matches. DNA of the CDR3: TGTGCCAGCAGCCCTAGCGGGAGGGCCGTCGATACCGGGGAGCTGTTTTTT. Protein: CASSPSGRAVDTGELFF.

The chain combines TRBV7-3 with TRBJ2-1, with D maybe TRBD2 (6 bases). The germline V gene has CDR1 SGHTA and CDR2 FQGTGA. Between the trimmed V and J ends, which lost 6 bases and 0 bases, there was a span of 15 bases. The CDR3 sequence is 16 residues long. The CDR3 nucleotides read TGTGCCAGCAGTCCCGGCCGGGACTTCTCCTACAATGAGCAGTTCTTC. Translated, it gives CASSPGRDFSYNEQFF.

The V and J genes are TRBV6-1 and TRBJ1-1, with 8 bases aligning to TRBD1. The CDR3 covers 13 residues. The germline V gene has CDR1 MNHNS and CDR2 SASEGT. V shed 8 bases, J shed 7 bases, and the junction held 9 bases outside the gene matches. CDR3 protein: CASGKDRENEAFF. CDR3 nucleotides: TGTGCCAGCGGCAAGGACAGGGAAAATGAAGCTTTCTTT.

V and J are TRBV29-1 and TRBJ1-5; 8 nucleotides align to TRBD1. This CDR3 comprises 14 residues. V lost 5 bases to trimming and J lost 1 base; unmatched junction nucleotides: 4. The V gene's germline CDR1 is SQVTM and CDR2 ANQGSEA. In DNA, the CDR3 is TGCAGCGTTTCAGGGGGCAGGAGCAATCAGCCCCAGCATTTT. Residues: CSVSGGRSNQPQHF.

The chain links TRBV6-5 to TRBJ2-7; 8 bases fit TRBD1. Trimming cost V 2 bases and J 5 bases; bases outside gene matches: 2. Germline lookup yields CDR1 MNHEY and CDR2 SVGAGI. This CDR3 has 13 residues. CDR3 in amino acids: CASSYDRGNEQYF. CDR3 sequence (DNA): TGTGCCAGCAGTTACGACAGGGGAAACGAGCAGTACTTC.

The chain joins TRBV6-5 to TRBJ2-3, with D possibly TRBD2 on 5 matching bases. V was clipped by 4 bases and J by 5 bases, with 13 bases between them. The CDR3 consists of 14 residues. CDR1 is MNHEY and CDR2 is SVGAGI in the germline V gene. CDR3 loop: CASSSAGKLDTQYF. CDR3 bases: TGTGCCAGCAGTTCGGCCGGGAAGTTAGATACGCAGTATTTT.

The V call is TRBV6-5, the J call TRBJ1-5, with D perhaps TRBD1 (5 bases). The CDR3 extends over 14 amino acids. Trimming shortened V by 2 bases and J by 0 bases, and 5 bases separated the two germline ends. The germline V gene encodes CDR1 MNHEY and CDR2 SVGAGI. DNA for the CDR3: TGTGCCAGCAGTTACGACAGTAGCAATCAGCCCCAGCATTTT. This codes for CASSYDSSNQPQHF.

The chain links TRBV7-9 to TRBJ1-2, with D perhaps TRBD1 (5 bases). Per germline, CDR1 SEHNR and CDR2 FQNEAQ (reference sequence). V lost 1 base to trimming and J lost 6 bases, with 15 bases between them. The CDR3 is 15 amino acids. The CDR3 sequence: CASSLVGEVDHGYTF. The CDR3 nucleotides are TGTGCCAGCAGCTTAGTGGGGGAGGTGGACCATGGCTACACCTTC.

V is TRBV29-1 and J is TRBJ2-5; TRBD2 agrees at 7 bases. Per germline, CDR1 SQVTM and CDR2 ANQGSEA. V was clipped by 8 bases and J by 5 bases; unmatched bases: 5. The CDR3 is made up of 11 amino acids. In nucleotides, the CDR3 is TGCAGCTCCTGGGGAGGGGAGACCCAGTACTTC. Its protein is CSSWGGETQYF.

The chain has TRBV4-3 and TRBJ2-1; D is ambiguous. CDR1 and CDR2 (germline): LGHNA, YSLEER. CDR3 length: 15 amino acids. V gave up 7 bases and J gave up 3 bases, with 16 bases separating them. CDR3 in DNA: TGCGCCAGCACCCGGGCGGATATATTCTACAATGAGCAGTTCTTC. Protein product: CASTRADIFYNEQFF.

The rearrangement joins TRBV10-2 to TRBJ2-2; 11 bases agree with TRBD2. Trimming cost V 3 bases and J 7 bases; bases outside gene matches: 7. From germline, CDR1 is WSHSY and CDR2 SAAADI. The CDR3 loop spans 16 amino acids. CDR3 in DNA: TGCGCCAGCAGTGATTGGTCCCTAGCGGGAGGCGGGGAGCTGTTTTTT. Its translation: CASSDWSLAGGGELFF.

The sample holds one count of this clone. V gene TRBV30 combines with J gene TRBJ2-5; no definite D call. Germline CDR1 is GTSNPN and CDR2 is SVGIG (reference sequence). Trimming cost V 2 bases and J 1 base, with 8 bases left between them. CDR3 length equals 13 residues. As DNA, the CDR3 is TGTGCCTGGAGTCCTGGGTTCCAAGAGACCCAGTACTTC. Its translation is CAWSPGFQETQYF.

The chain carries TRBV7-2 and TRBJ1-1; D gene unclear. The CDR3 is 14 residues long. Germline V lookup: CDR1 SGHTA, CDR2 FQGNSA. V was pared by 1 base and J by 2 bases, with 8 bases between. Here the CDR3 DNA reads TGTGCCAGCAGCTTAGTGACCGTAAACACTGAAGCTTTCTTT. This codes for CASSLVTVNTEAFF.

This chain uses TRBV5-5 with TRBJ1-4; unclear D gene. The V end lost 3 bases, the J end lost 6 bases, and 15 bases lay between the germline ends. CDR3 size: 15 residues. Germline V gene data show CDR1 as SGHKS and CDR2 as YYEKEE (reference sequence). This CDR3 is CASSSMPGYDEKLFF. In DNA form, the CDR3 reads TGTGCCAGCAGCTCAATGCCCGGGTATGATGAAAAACTGTTTTTT. The whole variable domain, filled in from reference TRBV5-5 and TRBJ1-4, reads DAGVTQSPTHLIKTRGQQVTLRCSPISGHKSVSWYQQVLGQGPQFIFQYYEKEERGRGNFPDRFSARQFPNYSSELNVNALLLGDSALYLCASSSMPGYDEKLFFGSGTQLSVL.

The genes are TRBV5-4 and TRBJ2-2; no firm D call. Germline V gene lookup returns CDR1 SGHNT and CDR2 YYREEE (reference sequence). CDR3 length equals 13 residues. Deletions cut 0 bases from V and 8 bases from J, with 8 bases between. This CDR3 reads CASSLAIGGELFF. The DNA of the CDR3 is TGTGCCAGCAGCTTGGCCATCGGGGGGGAGCTGTTTTTT.

The chain is built from TRBV5-8 and TRBJ1-3, with D hard to call. Germline V gene lookup returns CDR1 SGHTS and CDR2 YDEGEE. The CDR3 is made up of 16 amino acids. With 5 bases removed from V and 0 bases from J, the gap between germline ends came to 15 bases. The CDR3 DNA reads as TGTGCCAGCAGTTACCGTGGGTCCCTCTCTGGAAACACCATATATTTT. This codes for CASSYRGSLSGNTIYF.

The genes are TRBV9 and TRBJ1-2; a weak D match, TRBD1 (6 bases). CDR3 length: 12 residues. Trimming removed 0 bases from V and 10 bases from J, with 10 bases in between. Germline assignment: CDR1 SGDLS and CDR2 YYNGEE. CDR3 bases: TGTGCCAGCAGCGTAGAGGGGGGTATCTACACCTTC. This sequence encodes CASSVEGGIYTF.

The V and J genes are TRBV7-3 and TRBJ2-2; D ambiguous. The length of the CDR3 is 13 residues. The V gene lost 1 base and the J gene lost 6 bases, with 6 bases spanning the gap. Germline V lookup: CDR1 SGHTA, CDR2 FQGTGA. This chain's CDR3 is CASSLSDAGELFF. The DNA of the CDR3 is TGTGCCAGCAGCTTAAGTGATGCCGGGGAGCTGTTTTTT.